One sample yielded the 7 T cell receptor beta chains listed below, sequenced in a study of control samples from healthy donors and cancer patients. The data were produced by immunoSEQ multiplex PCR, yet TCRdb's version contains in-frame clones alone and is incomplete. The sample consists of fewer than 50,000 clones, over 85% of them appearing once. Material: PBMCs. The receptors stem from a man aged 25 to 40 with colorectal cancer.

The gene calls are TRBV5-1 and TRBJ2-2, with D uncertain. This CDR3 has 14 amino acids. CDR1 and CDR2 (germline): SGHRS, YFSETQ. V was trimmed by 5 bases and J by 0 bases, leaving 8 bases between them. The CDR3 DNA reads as TGCGCCAGCAGGCCTCTCACGAACACCGGGGAGCTGTTTTTT. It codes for CASRPLTNTGELFF.

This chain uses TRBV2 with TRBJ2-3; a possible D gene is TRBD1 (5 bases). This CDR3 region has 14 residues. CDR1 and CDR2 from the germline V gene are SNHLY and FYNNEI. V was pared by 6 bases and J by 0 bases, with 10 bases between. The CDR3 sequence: CASRTGRSTDTQYF. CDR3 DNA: TGTGCCAGCAGAACAGGAAGGAGCACAGATACGCAGTATTTT.

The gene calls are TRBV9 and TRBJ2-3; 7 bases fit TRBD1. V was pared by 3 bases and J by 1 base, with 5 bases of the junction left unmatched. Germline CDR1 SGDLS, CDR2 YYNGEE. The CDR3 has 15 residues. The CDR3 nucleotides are TGTGCCAGCAGCGAGCGACAGGGAGGCACAGATACGCAGTATTTT. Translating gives CASSERQGGTDTQYF.

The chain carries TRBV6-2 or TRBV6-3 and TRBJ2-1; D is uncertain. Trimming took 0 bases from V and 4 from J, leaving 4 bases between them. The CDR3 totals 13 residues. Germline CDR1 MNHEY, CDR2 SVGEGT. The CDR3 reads CASSYSRYNEQFF. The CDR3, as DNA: TGTGCCAGCAGTTACTCTAGATACAATGAGCAGTTCTTC.

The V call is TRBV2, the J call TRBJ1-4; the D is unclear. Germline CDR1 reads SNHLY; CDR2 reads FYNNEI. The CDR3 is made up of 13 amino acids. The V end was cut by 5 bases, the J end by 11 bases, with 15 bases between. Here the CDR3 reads CASSSGGEDKLFF. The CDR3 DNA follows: TGTGCCAGCAGTTCGGGCGGAGAGGACAAACTGTTTTTT.

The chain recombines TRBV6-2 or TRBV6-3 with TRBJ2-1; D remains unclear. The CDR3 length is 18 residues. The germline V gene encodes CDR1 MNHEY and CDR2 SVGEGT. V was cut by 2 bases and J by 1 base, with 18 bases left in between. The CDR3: CASSYPTSSTVSYNEQFF. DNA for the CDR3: TGTGCCAGCAGTTACCCTACTTCCTCGACCGTTTCCTACAATGAGCAGTTCTTC.

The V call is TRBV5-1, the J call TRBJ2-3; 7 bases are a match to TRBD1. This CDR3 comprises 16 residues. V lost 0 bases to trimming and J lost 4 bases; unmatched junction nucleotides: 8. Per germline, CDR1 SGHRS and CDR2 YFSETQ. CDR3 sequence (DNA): TGCGCCAGCAGCTTGGCCCGACAGGGTTGGGCAGATACGCAGTATTTT. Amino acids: CASSLARQGWADTQYF.